This TCR beta chain was documented in a study of cytomegalovirus exposure and HLA in healthy donors. Whole-study findings and limits: In vitro testing confirmed a few CMV-associated chains as specific for CMV antigens. Reportedly, cytomegalovirus status was diagnosed with high sensitivity and specificity.

Using immunoSEQ multiplex PCR, the repertoire was profiled, and TCRdb retains in-frame clones only, with some absent. The table has hundreds of thousands of clones, 75% to 90% seen once; the top ten hold around 5.5%. Notes on this clone: What it binds is not known.

With 5 bases removed from V and 8 bases from J, the gap between germline ends came to 15 bases. CDR3 size: 13 residues. Per the germline V gene, CDR1 is SSHAT and CDR2 is FNYEAQ (reference sequence). The sample comprised PBMCs. The V call is TRBV7-7, the J call TRBJ1-1; D is unresolved. This clonotype was sampled from a woman between 18 and 30 years old in good health and CMV-seronegative. The CDR3 spells CASSRLPDGEAFF. The CDR3, as DNA: TGTGCCAGCAGCCGCTTACCCGACGGGGAAGCTTTCTTT.